A selection of T cell receptor beta chains follows, all from one sample in a study of T-cell reconstitution after alpha-beta-depleted transplantation in children. Via MiXCR, TCRdb re-called the PCR reads, giving one row per CDR3 protein. The table includes 440,000 or so distinct CDR3 sequences, 43% detected once. Sequences were derived from PBMCs, sampled before TCRalphabeta/CD19-depleted stem cell transplant. The origin of the receptors is a girl aged 2-9 years with aplastic anemia, due to receive a stem cell transplant. Both conserved end residues are part of each CDR3. A D gene is named only where the DNA matches it firmly. The listing skips clone size in some rows; elsewhere it reads once, few, many or a size class.

j_call: TRBJ2-7; d_call: TRBD2; v_call: TRBV7-9; clone_size: NA; cdr3_aa: CASSARLAVYEQYF; cdr3_nt: TGTGCCAGCAGCGCAAGACTAGCGGTCTACGAGCAGTACTTC
j_call: TRBJ2-1; d_call: NA; v_call: TRBV6-1; clone_size: once; cdr3_aa: CASRQGLYNEPFF; cdr3_nt: TGTGCCAGCAGACAGGGTTTGTACAATGAGCCGTTCTTC
j_call: TRBJ2-7; d_call: NA; v_call: TRBV10-3; clone_size: NA; cdr3_aa: CAISESQRGEQYF; cdr3_nt: TGTGCCATCAGTGAGTCGCAGAGGGGCGAGCAGTACTTC
j_call: TRBJ2-2; d_call: TRBD1; v_call: TRBV20-1; clone_size: many; cdr3_aa: CSALHRGRGRSGELFF; cdr3_nt: TGCAGTGCTTTACACAGGGGGCGCGGGCGGAGCGGGGAGCTGTTTTTT
j_call: TRBJ2-7; d_call: TRBD2; v_call: TRBV12-3/TRBV12-4; clone_size: many; cdr3_aa: CASSLRTSGEYEQYF; cdr3_nt: TGTGCCAGCAGTCTCCGGACTAGCGGAGAATACGAGCAGTACTTC
j_call: TRBJ1-2; d_call: NA; v_call: TRBV12-3/TRBV12-4; clone_size: many; cdr3_aa: CASSPGVADYGYTF; cdr3_nt: TGTGCCAGCAGTCCAGGGGTGGCTGACTATGGCTACACCTTC
j_call: TRBJ2-7; d_call: TRBD2; v_call: TRBV20-1; clone_size: once; cdr3_aa: CSALAAYKQYF; cdr3_nt: TGCAGTGCCCTAGCGGCCTACAAGCAGTACTTC
j_call: TRBJ2-3; d_call: TRBD1; v_call: TRBV5-1; clone_size: NA; cdr3_aa: CASSLATGAEDTQYF; cdr3_nt: TGCGCCAGCAGCTTGGCGACAGGGGCAGAGGATACGCAGTATTTT
j_call: TRBJ2-7; d_call: NA; v_call: TRBV7-2; clone_size: NA; cdr3_aa: CASQSGAQPWYEQYF; cdr3_nt: TGTGCCAGCCAAAGTGGGGCCCAGCCATGGTACGAGCAGTACTTC
j_call: TRBJ2-2; d_call: NA; v_call: TRBV10-1; clone_size: many; cdr3_aa: CASSDLAGGTGELFF; cdr3_nt: TGCGCCAGCAGTGATCTGGCAGGGGGGACCGGGGAGCTGTTTTTT
j_call: TRBJ1-6; d_call: NA; v_call: TRBV6-5; clone_size: NA; cdr3_aa: CASSYGVDGISPLHF; cdr3_nt: TGTGCCAGCAGTTACGGCGTCGACGGGATTTCACCCCTCCACTTT
j_call: TRBJ2-1; d_call: NA; v_call: TRBV7-9; clone_size: NA; cdr3_aa: CASSLVQPLNNEQFF; cdr3_nt: TGTGCCAGCAGCTTAGTCCAACCCCTTAACAATGAGCAGTTCTTC
j_call: TRBJ2-2; d_call: NA; v_call: TRBV28; clone_size: NA; cdr3_aa: CASSYSWGGRRGELFF; cdr3_nt: TGTGCCAGCTCCTATTCATGGGGGGGGCGCCGAGGGGAGCTGTTTTTT
j_call: TRBJ2-1; d_call: TRBD2; v_call: TRBV13; clone_size: many; cdr3_aa: CASSLGLADSYNEQFF; cdr3_nt: TGTGCCAGCAGCTTAGGGCTAGCGGATTCCTACAATGAGCAGTTCTTC
j_call: TRBJ1-4; d_call: NA; v_call: TRBV20-1; clone_size: NA; cdr3_aa: CSAGGFPNEKLFF; cdr3_nt: TGCAGTGCTGGGGGGTTTCCTAATGAAAAACTGTTTTTT
j_call: TRBJ2-7; d_call: NA; v_call: TRBV20-1; clone_size: NA; cdr3_aa: CSASPGGTDEQYF; cdr3_nt: TGCAGTGCTAGTCCTGGGGGTACCGACGAGCAGTACTTC
j_call: TRBJ2-2; d_call: NA; v_call: TRBV9; clone_size: few; cdr3_aa: CASSVETNTGELFF; cdr3_nt: TGTGCCAGCAGCGTAGAAACGAACACCGGGGAGCTGTTTTTT
j_call: TRBJ2-4; d_call: NA; v_call: TRBV5-1; clone_size: NA; cdr3_aa: CASSWGRPEDIQYF; cdr3_nt: TGCGCCAGCAGCTGGGGACGCCCCGAGGACATTCAGTACTTC
j_call: TRBJ2-5; d_call: NA; v_call: TRBV6-1; clone_size: NA; cdr3_aa: CASSEARGTQYF; cdr3_nt: TGTGCCAGCAGTGAAGCGCGAGGGACCCAGTACTTC
j_call: TRBJ1-2; d_call: NA; v_call: TRBV4-2; clone_size: many; cdr3_aa: CASSQERGNFIYGYTF; cdr3_nt: TGTGCCAGCAGCCAAGAGAGGGGGAACTTCATCTATGGCTACACCTTC
j_call: TRBJ2-1; d_call: TRBD2; v_call: TRBV5-1; clone_size: NA; cdr3_aa: CASSLGLAGFSYNEQFF; cdr3_nt: TGCGCCAGCAGCTTAGGACTAGCGGGATTCTCCTACAATGAGCAGTTCTTC
j_call: TRBJ2-7; d_call: NA; v_call: TRBV20-1; clone_size: NA; cdr3_aa: CSARGRIGRLSYEQYF; cdr3_nt: TGCAGTGCTAGAGGGCGAATAGGGCGTCTCAGCTACGAGCAGTACTTC
j_call: TRBJ1-2; d_call: TRBD1; v_call: TRBV6-2/TRBV6-3; clone_size: NA; cdr3_aa: CASSRQGADGYTF; cdr3_nt: TGTGCCAGCAGTCGACAGGGGGCAGATGGCTACACCTTC
j_call: TRBJ2-1; d_call: NA; v_call: TRBV27; clone_size: few; cdr3_aa: CATWQYNEQFF; cdr3_nt: TGTGCCACCTGGCAGTACAATGAGCAGTTCTTC
j_call: TRBJ2-6; d_call: TRBD1; v_call: TRBV11-1; clone_size: NA; cdr3_aa: CASSLVPGGSPGANVLTF; cdr3_nt: TGTGCCAGCAGCTTAGTGCCAGGGGGCTCACCCGGGGCCAACGTCCTGACTTTC
j_call: TRBJ2-5; d_call: NA; v_call: TRBV10-3; clone_size: few; cdr3_aa: CAISGGLQETQYF; cdr3_nt: TGTGCCATCAGCGGGGGTCTCCAAGAGACCCAGTACTTC
j_call: TRBJ2-7; d_call: TRBD2; v_call: TRBV5-1; clone_size: NA; cdr3_aa: CASSLRAGSDEQYF; cdr3_nt: TGCGCCAGCAGCTTGAGAGCGGGAAGCGACGAGCAGTACTTC
j_call: TRBJ2-3; d_call: TRBD2; v_call: TRBV7-2; clone_size: few; cdr3_aa: CASRYSGGAMADTQYF; cdr3_nt: TGTGCCAGCAGATATAGCGGGGGGGCCATGGCAGATACGCAGTATTTT
j_call: TRBJ2-2; d_call: TRBD2; v_call: TRBV4-2; clone_size: few; cdr3_aa: CASSQSSGRDLTGELFF; cdr3_nt: TGTGCCAGCAGCCAAAGTAGCGGGAGGGATTTGACCGGGGAGCTGTTTTTT
j_call: TRBJ2-7; d_call: NA; v_call: TRBV20-1; clone_size: NA; cdr3_aa: CSASSADLYEQYF; cdr3_nt: TGCAGTGCTAGTTCAGCGGACCTCTACGAGCAGTACTTC
j_call: TRBJ2-5; d_call: NA; v_call: TRBV4-2; clone_size: NA; cdr3_aa: CASSQDLWAGQQETQYF; cdr3_nt: TGTGCCAGCAGCCAAGATTTGTGGGCGGGACAGCAAGAGACCCAGTACTTC
j_call: TRBJ1-4; d_call: TRBD1; v_call: TRBV5-1; clone_size: few; cdr3_aa: CASSLGGSDEKLFF; cdr3_nt: TGCGCCAGCAGCTTAGGGGGCTCGGATGAAAAACTGTTTTTT
j_call: TRBJ2-1; d_call: TRBD2; v_call: TRBV15; clone_size: NA; cdr3_aa: CATHFGGTSGRWSNEQFF; cdr3_nt: TGTGCCACGCATTTCGGGGGGACTAGCGGGAGGTGGAGCAATGAGCAGTTCTTC
j_call: TRBJ2-7; d_call: NA; v_call: TRBV20-1; clone_size: once; cdr3_aa: CSAPHGGRYEQYF; cdr3_nt: TGCAGTGCTCCCCACGGGGGACGGTACGAGCAGTACTTC
j_call: TRBJ2-7; d_call: TRBD2; v_call: TRBV20-1; clone_size: few; cdr3_aa: CSADDGRERHEQYF; cdr3_nt: TGCAGTGCTGATGACGGGCGGGAGCGCCACGAGCAGTACTTC
j_call: TRBJ1-1; d_call: NA; v_call: TRBV2; clone_size: many; cdr3_aa: CASTGRAPKRDHEAFF; cdr3_nt: TGTGCCAGCACGGGGCGGGCTCCAAAGAGAGACCATGAAGCTTTCTTT
j_call: TRBJ2-2; d_call: NA; v_call: TRBV15; clone_size: many; cdr3_aa: CATSWGTPVTGELFF; cdr3_nt: TGTGCCACCAGCTGGGGGACACCAGTCACCGGGGAGCTGTTTTTT
j_call: TRBJ2-7; d_call: NA; v_call: TRBV6-5; clone_size: NA; cdr3_aa: CASSYTGDAYEQYF; cdr3_nt: TGTGCCAGCAGTTACACCGGGGACGCCTACGAGCAGTACTTC
j_call: TRBJ2-1; d_call: TRBD2; v_call: TRBV10-3; clone_size: NA; cdr3_aa: CAIRSSGGINEQFF; cdr3_nt: TGTGCCATCAGGTCCAGCGGGGGGATCAATGAGCAGTTCTTC
j_call: TRBJ2-5; d_call: TRBD2; v_call: TRBV20-1; clone_size: NA; cdr3_aa: CSASRTSGRVETQYF; cdr3_nt: TGCAGTGCTAGTCGTACTAGCGGGAGGGTAGAGACCCAGTACTTC
j_call: TRBJ2-4; d_call: NA; v_call: TRBV20-1; clone_size: few; cdr3_aa: CIMALRGKQYF; cdr3_nt: TGCATCATGGCCCTACGAGGGAAGCAGTACTTC
j_call: TRBJ2-7; d_call: TRBD2; v_call: TRBV5-1; clone_size: few; cdr3_aa: CASSGGLAGGSYEQYF; cdr3_nt: TGCGCCAGCAGCGGAGGACTAGCGGGAGGGTCCTACGAGCAGTACTTC
j_call: TRBJ2-5; d_call: NA; v_call: TRBV5-1; clone_size: NA; cdr3_aa: CASSLFVRGRAQETQYF; cdr3_nt: TGCGCCAGCAGCCTATTTGTTAGGGGGAGGGCTCAAGAGACCCAGTACTTC
j_call: TRBJ2-3; d_call: NA; v_call: TRBV5-5; clone_size: few; cdr3_aa: CAGSGTVGGTDTQYF; cdr3_nt: TGTGCCGGGAGTGGAACAGTTGGGGGCACAGATACGCAGTATTTT
j_call: TRBJ2-5; d_call: TRBD2; v_call: TRBV20-1; clone_size: many; cdr3_aa: CSVRAGGGETQYF; cdr3_nt: TGCAGTGTTCGAGCGGGAGGGGGAGAGACCCAGTACTTC
j_call: TRBJ2-3; d_call: NA; v_call: TRBV12-3/TRBV12-4; clone_size: NA; cdr3_aa: CASSAKRGAASEGDTQYF; cdr3_nt: TGTGCCAGCAGTGCCAAGAGGGGGGCGGCTTCTGAGGGAGATACGCAGTATTTT
j_call: TRBJ2-7; d_call: TRBD1; v_call: TRBV20-1; clone_size: few; cdr3_aa: CSAPDRGEQYF; cdr3_nt: TGCAGTGCCCCCGACAGGGGCGAGCAGTACTTC
j_call: TRBJ1-4; d_call: TRBD1; v_call: TRBV20-1; clone_size: NA; cdr3_aa: CSAGRSWDRGEKLFF; cdr3_nt: TGCAGTGCTGGCCGATCCTGGGACAGGGGAGAAAAACTGTTTTTT
j_call: TRBJ2-3; d_call: TRBD2; v_call: TRBV28; clone_size: NA; cdr3_aa: CASRPRLAGGHKDTQYF; cdr3_nt: TGTGCCAGCAGGCCACGACTAGCGGGAGGGCATAAAGATACGCAGTATTTT
j_call: TRBJ1-1; d_call: TRBD1; v_call: TRBV20-1; clone_size: NA; cdr3_aa: CSARLASGQGLGTAAFF; cdr3_nt: TGCAGTGCCAGGCTAGCCTCGGGACAGGGTTTGGGCACTGCAGCTTTCTTT
j_call: TRBJ2-7; d_call: TRBD1; v_call: TRBV10-3; clone_size: NA; cdr3_aa: CATGAGTDIYEQYF; cdr3_nt: TGTGCCACTGGAGCCGGGACAGATATTTACGAGCAGTACTTC